This T cell receptor beta chain was sequenced for a study of T cell responses to AZD1222 COVID-19 vaccine. Study-wide results and limits: Spike-specific TCR depth and breadth grew after two AZD1222 doses.

Trimming pared 0 bases from V and 4 bases from J, leaving 18 bases between. Looked up from germline, CDR1 is ENHRY and CDR2 is SYGVKD. CDR3 length: 17 amino acids. Here immunoSEQ multiplex PCR was the method, and the copy in TCRdb shows in-frame clones only, minus some. In the table there are about 56,000 clones, approximately 86% of which are singletons. To note about this clone: Its target is not known.

The receptor was isolated from an adult who received the AZD1222 COVID-19 vaccine. V and J are TRBV10-3 and TRBJ1-2, with a weak D call TRBD1 (5 bases). Sequencing used peripheral blood, obtained 28 days after the second AZD1222 dose. CDR3 loop: CAISESGGAGSPYGYTF. For the CDR3, the DNA is TGTGCCATCAGTGAGTCGGGAGGAGCAGGGAGCCCCTATGGCTACACCTTC.